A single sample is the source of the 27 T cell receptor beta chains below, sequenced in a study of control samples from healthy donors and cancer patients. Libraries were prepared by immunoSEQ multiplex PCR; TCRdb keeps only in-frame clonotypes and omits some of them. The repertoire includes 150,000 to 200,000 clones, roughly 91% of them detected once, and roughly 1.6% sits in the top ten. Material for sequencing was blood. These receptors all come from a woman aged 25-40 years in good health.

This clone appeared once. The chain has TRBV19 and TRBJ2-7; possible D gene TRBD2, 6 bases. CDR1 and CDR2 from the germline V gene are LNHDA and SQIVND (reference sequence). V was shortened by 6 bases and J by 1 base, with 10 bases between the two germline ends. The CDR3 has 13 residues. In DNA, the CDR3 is TGTGCCAGTAGCGCGGGGACTTCCTACGAGCAGTACTTC. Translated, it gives CASSAGTSYEQYF. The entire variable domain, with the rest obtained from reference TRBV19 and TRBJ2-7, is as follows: DGGITQSPKYLFRKEGQNVTLSCEQNLNHDAMYWYRQDPGQGLRLIYYSQIVNDFQKGDIAEGYSVSREKKESFPLTVTSAQKNPTAFYLCASSAGTSYEQYFGPGTRLTVT.

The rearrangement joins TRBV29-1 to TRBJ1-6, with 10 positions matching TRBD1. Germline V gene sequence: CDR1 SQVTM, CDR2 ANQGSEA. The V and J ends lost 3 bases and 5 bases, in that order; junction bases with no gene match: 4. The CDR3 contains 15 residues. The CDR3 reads CSVDGGQGNNSPLHF. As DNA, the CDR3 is TGCAGCGTTGATGGGGGACAGGGGAATAATTCACCCCTCCACTTT.

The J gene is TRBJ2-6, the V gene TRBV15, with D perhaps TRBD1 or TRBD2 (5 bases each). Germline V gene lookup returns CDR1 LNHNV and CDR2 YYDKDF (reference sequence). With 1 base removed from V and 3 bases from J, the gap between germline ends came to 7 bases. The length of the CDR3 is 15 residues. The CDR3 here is CATSRGGDGANVLTF. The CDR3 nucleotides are TGTGCCACCAGCAGAGGAGGGGATGGGGCCAACGTCCTGACTTTC.

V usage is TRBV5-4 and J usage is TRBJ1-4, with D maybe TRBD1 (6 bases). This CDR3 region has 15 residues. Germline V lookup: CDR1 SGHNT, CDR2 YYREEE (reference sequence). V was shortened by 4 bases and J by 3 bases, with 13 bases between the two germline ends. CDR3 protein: CASSPGGGPNEKLFF. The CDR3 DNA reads TGTGCCAGCAGCCCCGGGGGGGGGCCTAATGAAAAACTGTTTTTT.

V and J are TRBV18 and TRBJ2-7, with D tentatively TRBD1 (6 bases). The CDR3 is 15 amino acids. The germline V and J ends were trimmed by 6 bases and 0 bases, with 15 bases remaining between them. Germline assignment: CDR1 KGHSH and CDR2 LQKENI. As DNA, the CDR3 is TGTGCCAGCTCGCTCCAGGGGACCCCCTCCTACGAGCAGTACTTC. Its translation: CASSLQGTPSYEQYF. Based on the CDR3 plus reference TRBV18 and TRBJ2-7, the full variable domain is NAGVMQNPRHLVRRRGQEARLRCSPMKGHSHVYWYRQLPEEGLKFMVYLQKENIIDESGMPKERFSAEFPKEGPSILRIQQVVRGDSAAYFCASSLQGTPSYEQYFGPGTRLTVT.

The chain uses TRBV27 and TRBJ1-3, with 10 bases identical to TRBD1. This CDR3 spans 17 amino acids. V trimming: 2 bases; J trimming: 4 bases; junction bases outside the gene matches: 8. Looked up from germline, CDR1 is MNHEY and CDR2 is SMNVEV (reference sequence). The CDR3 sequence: CASSLIRDRGLGNTIYF. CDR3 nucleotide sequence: TGTGCCAGCAGTTTAATAAGGGACAGGGGTTTAGGAAACACCATATATTTT.

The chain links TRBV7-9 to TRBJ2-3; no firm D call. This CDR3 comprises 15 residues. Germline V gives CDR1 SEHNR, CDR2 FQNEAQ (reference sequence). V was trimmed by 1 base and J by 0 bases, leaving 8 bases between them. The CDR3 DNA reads TGTGCCAGCAGCTTAGGGCTAGTCAGCACAGATACGCAGTATTTT. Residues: CASSLGLVSTDTQYF.

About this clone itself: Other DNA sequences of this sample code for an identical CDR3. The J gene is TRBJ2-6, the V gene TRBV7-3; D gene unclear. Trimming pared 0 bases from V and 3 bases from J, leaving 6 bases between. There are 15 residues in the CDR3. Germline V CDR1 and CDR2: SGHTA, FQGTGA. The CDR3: CASSLTGFGANVLTF. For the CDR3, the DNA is TGTGCCAGCAGCTTAACGGGGTTTGGGGCCAACGTCCTGACTTTC.

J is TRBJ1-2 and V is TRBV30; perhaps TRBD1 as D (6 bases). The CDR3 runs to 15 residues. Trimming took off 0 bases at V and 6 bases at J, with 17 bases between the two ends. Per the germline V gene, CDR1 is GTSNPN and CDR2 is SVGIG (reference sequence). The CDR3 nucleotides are TGTGCCTGGAGTGTAATTCGGGGGCGCAGGGATGGCTACACCTTC. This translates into CAWSVIRGRRDGYTF.

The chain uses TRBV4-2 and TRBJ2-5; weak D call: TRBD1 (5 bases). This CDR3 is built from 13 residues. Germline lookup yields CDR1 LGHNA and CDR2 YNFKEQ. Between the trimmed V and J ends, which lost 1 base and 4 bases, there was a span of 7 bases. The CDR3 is CASSQVRGETQYF. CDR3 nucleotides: TGTGCCAGCAGCCAAGTAAGGGGAGAGACCCAGTACTTC.

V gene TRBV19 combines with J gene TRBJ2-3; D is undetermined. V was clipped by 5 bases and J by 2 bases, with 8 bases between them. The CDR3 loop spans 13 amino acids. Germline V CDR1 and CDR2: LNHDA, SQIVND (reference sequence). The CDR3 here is CASSLTATDTQYF. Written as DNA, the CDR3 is TGTGCCAGTAGTCTCACAGCCACAGATACGCAGTATTTT.

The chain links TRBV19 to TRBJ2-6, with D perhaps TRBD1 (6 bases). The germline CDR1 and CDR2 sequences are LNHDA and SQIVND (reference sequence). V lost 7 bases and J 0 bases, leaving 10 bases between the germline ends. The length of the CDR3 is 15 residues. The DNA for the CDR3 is TGTGCCAGTAAACAGGGTGGCTCTGGGGCCAACGTCCTGACTTTC. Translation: CASKQGGSGANVLTF.

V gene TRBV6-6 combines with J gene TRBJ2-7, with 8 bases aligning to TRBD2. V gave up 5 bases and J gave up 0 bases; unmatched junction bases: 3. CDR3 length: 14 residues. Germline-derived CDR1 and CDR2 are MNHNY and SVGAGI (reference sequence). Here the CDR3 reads CASSIAGRSYEQYF. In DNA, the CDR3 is TGTGCCAGCAGTATAGCGGGGCGCTCCTACGAGCAGTACTTC.

CDR3 sequence reads: CASREGTGAYNEQFF. Here the CDR3 DNA reads TGTGCCAGCAGAGAGGGGACAGGGGCCTACAATGAGCAGTTCTTC. V is TRBV27 and J is TRBJ2-1, with 10 bases that match TRBD1. With 6 bases clipped from V and 2 bases from J, the junction kept 4 bases outside the gene matches. Germline V lookup: CDR1 MNHEY, CDR2 SMNVEV (reference sequence). This CDR3 is built from 15 residues.

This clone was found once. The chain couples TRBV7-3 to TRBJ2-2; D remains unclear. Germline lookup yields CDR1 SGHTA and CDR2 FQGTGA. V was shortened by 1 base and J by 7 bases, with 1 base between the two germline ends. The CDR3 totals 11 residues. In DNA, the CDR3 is TGTGCCAGCAGCTTAAGCGGGGAGCTGTTTTTT. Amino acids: CASSLSGELFF. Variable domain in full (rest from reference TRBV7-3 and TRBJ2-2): GAGVSQTPSNKVTEKGKYVELRCDPISGHTALYWYRQSLGQGPEFLIYFQGTGAADDSGLPNDRFFAVRPEGSVSTLKIQRTERGDSAVYLCASSLSGELFFGEGSRLTVL.

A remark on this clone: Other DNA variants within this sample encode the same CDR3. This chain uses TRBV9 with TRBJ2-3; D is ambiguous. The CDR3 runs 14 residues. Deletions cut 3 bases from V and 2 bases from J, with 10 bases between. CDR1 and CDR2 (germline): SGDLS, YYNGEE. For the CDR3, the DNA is TGTGCCAGCAGCGGCAGGCTTCTCACAGATACGCAGTATTTT. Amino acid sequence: CASSGRLLTDTQYF.

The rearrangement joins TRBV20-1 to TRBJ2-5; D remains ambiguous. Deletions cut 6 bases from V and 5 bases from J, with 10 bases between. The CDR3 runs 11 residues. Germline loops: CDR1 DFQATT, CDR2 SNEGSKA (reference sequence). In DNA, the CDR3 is TGCAGTGCGGGGTCGAAGGAGACCCAGTACTTC. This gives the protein CSAGSKETQYF.

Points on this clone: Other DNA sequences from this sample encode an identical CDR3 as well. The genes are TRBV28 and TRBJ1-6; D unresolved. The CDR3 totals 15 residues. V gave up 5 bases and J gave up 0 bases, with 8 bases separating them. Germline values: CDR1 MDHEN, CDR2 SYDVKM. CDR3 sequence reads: CASSLGSSYNSPLHF. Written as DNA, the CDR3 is TGTGCCAGCAGTCTGGGGAGCTCCTATAATTCACCCCTCCACTTT.

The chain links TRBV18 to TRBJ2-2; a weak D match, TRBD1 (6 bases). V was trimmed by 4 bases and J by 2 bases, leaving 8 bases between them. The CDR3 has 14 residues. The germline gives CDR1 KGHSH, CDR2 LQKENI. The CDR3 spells CASSLQGNTGELFF. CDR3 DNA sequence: TGTGCCAGCTCACTACAGGGTAACACCGGGGAGCTGTTTTTT.

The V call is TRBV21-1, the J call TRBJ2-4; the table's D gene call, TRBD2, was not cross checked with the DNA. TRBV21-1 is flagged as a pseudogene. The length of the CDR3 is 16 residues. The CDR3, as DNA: TGTGCCAGCACCTGGGGACTAGCGCGGGCCAAAAACATTCAGTACTTC. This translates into CASTWGLARAKNIQYF.

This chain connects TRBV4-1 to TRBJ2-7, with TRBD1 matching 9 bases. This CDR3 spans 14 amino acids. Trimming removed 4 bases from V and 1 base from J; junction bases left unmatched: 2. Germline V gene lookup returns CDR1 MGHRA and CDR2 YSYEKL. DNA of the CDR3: TGCGCCAGCAGCCCCGGGACAGGGTCCTACGAGCAGTACTTC. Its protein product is CASSPGTGSYEQYF.

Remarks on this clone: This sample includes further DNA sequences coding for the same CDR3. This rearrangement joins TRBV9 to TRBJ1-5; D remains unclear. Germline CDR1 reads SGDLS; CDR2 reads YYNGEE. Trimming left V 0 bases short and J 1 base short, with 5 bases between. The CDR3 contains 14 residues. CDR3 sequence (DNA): TGTGCCAGCAGCGTAGGGGGAAGCAATCAGCCCCAGCATTTT. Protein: CASSVGGSNQPQHF.

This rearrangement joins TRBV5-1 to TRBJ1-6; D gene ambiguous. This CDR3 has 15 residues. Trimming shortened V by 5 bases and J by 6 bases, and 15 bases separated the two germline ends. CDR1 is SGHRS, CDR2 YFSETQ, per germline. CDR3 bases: TGCGCCAGCAGATACGACAATGGCGGTAATTCACCCCTCCACTTT. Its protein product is CASRYDNGGNSPLHF.

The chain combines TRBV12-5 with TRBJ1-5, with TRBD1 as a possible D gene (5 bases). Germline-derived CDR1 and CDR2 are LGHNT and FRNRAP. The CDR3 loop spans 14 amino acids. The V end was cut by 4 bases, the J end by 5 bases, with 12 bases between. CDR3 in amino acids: CASGYVGVDQPQHF. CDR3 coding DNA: TGTGCTAGTGGTTATGTAGGGGTGGATCAGCCCCAGCATTTT.

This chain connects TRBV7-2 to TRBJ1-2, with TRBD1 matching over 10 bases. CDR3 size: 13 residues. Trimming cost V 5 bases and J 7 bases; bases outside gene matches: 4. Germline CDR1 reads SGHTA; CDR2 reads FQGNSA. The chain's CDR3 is CASSDRGLSGYTF. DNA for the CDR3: TGTGCCAGCAGCGACAGGGGGCTGAGTGGCTACACCTTC.

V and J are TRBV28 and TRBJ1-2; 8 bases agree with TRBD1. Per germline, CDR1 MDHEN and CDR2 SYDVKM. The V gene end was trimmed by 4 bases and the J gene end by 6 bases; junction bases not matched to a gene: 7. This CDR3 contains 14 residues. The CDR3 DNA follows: TGTGCCAGCAGTTACCCCGGACAGGGACATGGCTACACCTTC. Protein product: CASSYPGQGHGYTF.

The CDR3 DNA follows: TGCGCCAGCAGCCAAGAACTAGCGGAGGCGGAGGAGCAGTTCTTC. Translating gives CASSQELAEAEEQFF. V usage is TRBV4-3 and J usage is TRBJ2-1, with 8 bases lining up with TRBD2. CDR3 length equals 15 residues. Trimming took 0 bases from V and 10 from J; bases not matched to a gene: 8. Per germline, CDR1 LGHNA and CDR2 YSLEER.